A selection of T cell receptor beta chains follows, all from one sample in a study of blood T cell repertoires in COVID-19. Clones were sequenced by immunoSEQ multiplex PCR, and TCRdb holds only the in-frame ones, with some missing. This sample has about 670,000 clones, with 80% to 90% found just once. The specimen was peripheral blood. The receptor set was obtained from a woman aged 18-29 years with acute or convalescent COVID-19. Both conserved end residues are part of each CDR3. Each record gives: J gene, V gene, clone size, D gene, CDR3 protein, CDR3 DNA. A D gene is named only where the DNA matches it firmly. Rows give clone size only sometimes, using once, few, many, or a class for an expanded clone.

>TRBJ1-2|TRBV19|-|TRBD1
CASSIGRDRGRYGYTF
TGTGCCAGTAGTATCGGAAGGGACAGGGGAAGATATGGCTACACCTTC
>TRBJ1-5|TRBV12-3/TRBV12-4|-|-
CASSLVGNQPQHF
TGTGCCAGCAGTTTAGTCGGCAATCAGCCCCAGCATTTT
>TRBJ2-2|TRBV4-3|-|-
CASSPGVFAGELFF
TGCGCCAGCAGCCCCGGGGTTTTCGCCGGGGAGCTGTTTTTT
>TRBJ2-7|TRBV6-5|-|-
CASWDLGDEQYF
TGTGCCAGCTGGGACTTGGGGGACGAGCAGTACTTC
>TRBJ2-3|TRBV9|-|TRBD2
CASSVDPSGGVTDTQYF
TGTGCCAGCAGCGTAGACCCCAGCGGGGGTGTCACAGATACGCAGTATTTT
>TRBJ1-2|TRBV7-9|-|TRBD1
CASSTQGDYGYTF
TGTGCCAGCAGCACCCAGGGGGACTATGGCTACACCTTC
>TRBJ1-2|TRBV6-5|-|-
CASSYRDSNYGYTF
TGTGCCAGCAGTTATAGGGACTCTAACTATGGCTACACCTTC
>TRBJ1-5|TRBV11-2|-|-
CASSPSGRMGNQPQHF
TGTGCCAGCAGCCCGTCGGGAAGGATGGGCAATCAGCCCCAGCATTTT
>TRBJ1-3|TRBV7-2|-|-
CASSLVTTGNTIYF
TGTGCCAGCAGCTTAGTCACTACTGGAAACACCATATATTTT
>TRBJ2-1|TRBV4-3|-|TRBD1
CASSRRQGTYNEQFF
TGCGCCAGCAGCCGTAGACAGGGGACCTACAATGAGCAGTTCTTC
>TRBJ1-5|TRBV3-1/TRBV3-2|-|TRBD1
CASSRQGDQPQHF
TGTGCCAGCAGCCGACAGGGTGATCAGCCCCAGCATTTT
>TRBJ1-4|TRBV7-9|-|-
CASSLGMTEKLFF
TGTGCCAGCAGCTTGGGCATGACTGAAAAACTGTTTTTT
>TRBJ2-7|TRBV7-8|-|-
CASSHTRGFSYEQYF
TGTGCCAGCAGCCACACGCGAGGATTCTCCTACGAGCAGTACTTC
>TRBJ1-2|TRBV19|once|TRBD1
CASSPTTGDYGYTF
TGTGCCAGTTCACCCACGACAGGGGACTATGGCTACACCTTC
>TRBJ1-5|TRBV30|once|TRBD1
CAWSLTGLNQPQHF
TGTGCCTGGAGTTTGACAGGGCTCAATCAGCCCCAGCATTTT
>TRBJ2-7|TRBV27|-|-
CASSSPSREQYF
TGTGCCAGCAGTTCCCCGTCGAGGGAGCAGTACTTC
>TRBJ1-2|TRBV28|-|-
CASSFSVRGYGYTF
TGTGCCAGCAGTTTCTCTGTCAGGGGCTATGGCTACACCTTC
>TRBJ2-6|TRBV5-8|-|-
CASSLSTSSKVRSGANVLTF
TGTGCCAGCAGCTTGTCGACGTCTAGTAAAGTTCGCTCTGGGGCCAACGTCCTGACTTTC
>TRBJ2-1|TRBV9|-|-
CASSVDSHPTNEQFF
TGTGCCAGCAGCGTGGATAGCCACCCTACCAATGAGCAGTTCTTC
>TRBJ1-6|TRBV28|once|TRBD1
CASSLLGTANNSPLHF
TGTGCCAGCAGTTTATTGGGGACAGCGAATAATTCACCCCTCCACTTT
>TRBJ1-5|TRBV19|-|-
CASTAGGAGSIEGNQPQHF
TGTGCCAGTACCGCGGGGGGGGCAGGGAGTATCGAGGGCAATCAGCCCCAGCATTTT
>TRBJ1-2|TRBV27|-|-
CASSSPGGDYGYTF
TGTGCCAGCAGTTCCCCGGGGGGGGACTATGGCTACACCTTC
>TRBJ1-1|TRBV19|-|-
CASSADMNTEAFF
TGTGCCAGTAGTGCAGATATGAACACTGAAGCTTTCTTT
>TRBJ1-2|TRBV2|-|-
CARSDRYYGYTF
TGTGCCCGCTCCGACAGGTACTATGGCTACACCTTC
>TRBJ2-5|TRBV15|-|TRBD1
CATSRVGQGQETQYF
TGTGCCACCAGCAGAGTCGGGCAGGGACAGGAGACCCAGTACTTC
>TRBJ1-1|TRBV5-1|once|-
CASRGAGLRTEAFF
TGCGCCAGCAGAGGGGCAGGGTTGCGGACTGAAGCTTTCTTT
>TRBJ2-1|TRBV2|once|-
CASSPRLSNNEQFF
TGTGCCAGCAGTCCCCGACTATCTAACAATGAGCAGTTCTTC
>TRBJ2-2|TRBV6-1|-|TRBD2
CASSETSGGASTGELFF
TGTGCCAGCAGTGAGACTAGCGGGGGGGCAAGCACCGGGGAGCTGTTTTTT
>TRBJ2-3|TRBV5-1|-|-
CASSPDVLSTDTQYF
TGCGCCAGCAGCCCCGACGTACTAAGCACAGATACGCAGTATTTT
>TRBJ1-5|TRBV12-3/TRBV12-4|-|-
CASRTENQPQHF
TGTGCCAGCCGGACAGAGAATCAGCCCCAGCATTTT
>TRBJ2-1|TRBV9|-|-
CASSTSGPYNEQFF
TGTGCCAGCTCCACTAGTGGGCCCTACAATGAGCAGTTCTTC
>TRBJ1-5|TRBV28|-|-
CASSSGLASLNQPQHF
TGTGCCAGCAGCTCGGGACTCGCCTCACTAAATCAGCCCCAGCATTTT
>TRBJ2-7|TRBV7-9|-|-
CASSLSTTADEQYF
TGTGCCAGCAGCTTATCGACAACAGCGGACGAGCAGTACTTC
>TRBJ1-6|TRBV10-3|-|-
CAISPEAHSPLHF
TGTGCCATCAGCCCCGAAGCGCATTCACCCCTCCACTTT
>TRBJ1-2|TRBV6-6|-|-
CASSLDSYGYTF
TGTGCCAGCAGCCTGGACAGCTATGGCTACACCTTC
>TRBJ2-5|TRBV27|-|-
CASSLWTGGWETQYF
TGTGCCAGCAGTTTATGGACGGGGGGCTGGGAGACCCAGTACTTC
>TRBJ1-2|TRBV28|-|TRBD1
CASSSPGQKYGYTF
TGTGCCAGCAGTTCGCCGGGACAGAAGTATGGCTACACCTTC
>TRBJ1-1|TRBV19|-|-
CASSLSAGWNTEAFF
TGTGCCAGTAGCCTCTCCGCGGGATGGAACACTGAAGCTTTCTTT
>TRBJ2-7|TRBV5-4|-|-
CASSLLSSEVEQYF
TGTGCCAGCAGCCTACTTTCGAGCGAAGTCGAGCAGTACTTC
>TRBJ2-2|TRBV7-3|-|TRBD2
CASSSPGLGVTGELFF
TGTGCCAGCAGCTCACCGGGACTAGGGGTTACCGGGGAGCTGTTTTTT
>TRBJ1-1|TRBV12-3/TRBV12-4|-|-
CASSFLLPEAFF
TGTGCCAGCAGTTTCCTCCTCCCTGAAGCTTTCTTT
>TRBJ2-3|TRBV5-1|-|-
CASSGGIGTDTQYF
TGCGCCAGCAGCGGGGGGATCGGGACAGATACGCAGTATTTT
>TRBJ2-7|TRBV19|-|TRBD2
CASSMGLAASYEQYF
TGTGCCAGTAGTATGGGGCTAGCGGCCTCCTACGAGCAGTACTTC
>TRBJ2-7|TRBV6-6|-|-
CASSPGRGDSSPYEQYF
TGTGCCAGCAGTCCCGGCCGCGGGGACTCCTCTCCCTACGAGCAGTACTTC
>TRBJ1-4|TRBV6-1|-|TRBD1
CASSEGPGTGDEKLFF
TGTGCCAGCAGTGAGGGCCCCGGGACAGGGGATGAAAAACTGTTTTTT
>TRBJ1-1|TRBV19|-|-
CASSLQLNTEAFF
TGTGCCAGTAGTTTACAGCTGAACACTGAAGCTTTCTTT
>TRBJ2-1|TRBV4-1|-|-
CASSLGGPEQFF
TGCGCCAGCAGCCTGGGGGGGCCTGAGCAGTTCTTC
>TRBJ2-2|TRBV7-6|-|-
CASSTYREFSNTGELFF
TGTGCCAGCAGCACCTACCGAGAATTCTCGAACACCGGGGAGCTGTTTTTT
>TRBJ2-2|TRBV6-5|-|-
CASSYSNRSPGELFF
TGTGCCAGCAGTTACTCGAACAGAAGTCCCGGGGAGCTGTTTTTT
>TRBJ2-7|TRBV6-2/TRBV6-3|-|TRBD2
CASSKGSGGAYEQYF
TGTGCCAGCAGCAAGGGGAGCGGGGGGGCCTACGAGCAGTACTTC
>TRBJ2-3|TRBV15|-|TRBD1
CATSRGDSYTDTQYF
TGTGCCACCAGCAGGGGGGACAGCTACACAGATACGCAGTATTTT
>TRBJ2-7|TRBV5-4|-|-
CASSSGLTAYEQYF
TGTGCCAGCAGCTCGGGTCTCACGGCCTACGAGCAGTACTTC
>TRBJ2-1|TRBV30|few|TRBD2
CAWSALAGGYNEQFF
TGTGCCTGGAGTGCACTAGCGGGGGGCTACAATGAGCAGTTCTTC
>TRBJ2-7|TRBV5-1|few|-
CASRPELSSYEQYF
TGCGCCAGCAGGCCTGAACTGAGCTCCTACGAGCAGTACTTC